The sequence of this TCR beta chain was determined in a study of T cells in Graves' hyperthyroidism and ophthalmopathy. From RNA transcripts, TCR beta CDR3 regions were amplified. A first-round RT-PCR of the TCR CDR3 used the HTBI primer set. MiXCR, run by TCRdb on the multiplex PCR reads, gives a single entry per CDR3 protein. The profile shows over 250,000 distinct CDR3 sequences, 20% to 25% of them singletons. Germline lookup yields CDR1 SNHLY and CDR2 FYNNEI. V was trimmed by 5 bases and J by 6 bases, leaving 13 bases between them. The CDR3 has 13 residues. Of note for this clonotype: Just one base apart from a much larger clone, this may be a read error.

The chain has TRBV2 and TRBJ1-1, with D maybe TRBD1 (5 bases). The clonotype comes from a man in his thirties or forties with Graves' ophthalmopathy. The sample comprised blood. This CDR3 reads CASSFLPGAEAFF. CDR3 DNA sequence: TGTGCCAGCAGTTTTCTTCCGGGGGCTGAAGCTTTCTTT.